This T cell receptor (beta chain) was found in a study of T cells after yellow fever vaccination. Each CDR3 protein gets one entry after TCRdb re-called the 5' RACE reads with MiXCR. The table records 65,000 to 90,000 distinct CDR3 sequences, roughly 15% of them present only once. The TCR comes from a man aged 18 to 35 who received the YFV17D yellow fever vaccine. The sample was CD8+ T cells not binding an NS4B(214-222) dextramer, sorted from PBMCs, taken 20 to 25 days after the first yellow fever vaccination.

For the CDR3, the DNA is TGCGCCAGCAGCCAAGATCAGGGAGAGGATACGCAGTATTTT. It encodes CASSQDQGEDTQYF. V gene TRBV4-1 combines with J gene TRBJ2-3; possibly TRBD1 or TRBD2 for D (5 bases each). Germline-derived CDR1 and CDR2 are MGHRA and YSYEKL. Trimming stripped 0 bases from V and 6 bases from J, with 10 bases between. The length of the CDR3 is 14 residues.